This T cell receptor beta chain originates from a study of T cell repertoires in cytomegalovirus infection. MiXCR was run by TCRdb on the reads, yielding one entry per CDR3 protein. The table lists some 560,000 distinct CDR3 sequences, around two fifths of them singletons. Concerning this clonotype: No antigen is known for it.

The TCR was taken from a human donor in good health (CMV status not recorded). Some clones in this sample may be carry-over from other donors' samples. The specimen comprised cultured PBMCs, sampled from culture after CMV antigen stimulation.

CDR3 in DNA: TGTGCTAGTGGCCCCCGGACCGAATTGGGGCCGTTCTTC. Its translation: CASGPRTELGPFF. The chain recombines TRBV12-5 with TRBJ2-1; possibly TRBD1 for D (5 bases). The germline V gene has CDR1 LGHNT and CDR2 FRNRAP. The CDR3 sequence is 13 residues long. The ends were cut back, 6 bases at V and 15 bases at J, with 21 bases in the middle. The whole variable domain, filled in from reference TRBV12-5 and TRBJ2-1, reads DARVTQTPRHKVTEMGQEVTMRCQPILGHNTVFWYRQTMMQGLELLAYFRNRAPLDDSGMPKDRFSAEMPDATLATLKIQPSEPRDSAVYFCASGPRTELGPFFGPGTRLTVL.